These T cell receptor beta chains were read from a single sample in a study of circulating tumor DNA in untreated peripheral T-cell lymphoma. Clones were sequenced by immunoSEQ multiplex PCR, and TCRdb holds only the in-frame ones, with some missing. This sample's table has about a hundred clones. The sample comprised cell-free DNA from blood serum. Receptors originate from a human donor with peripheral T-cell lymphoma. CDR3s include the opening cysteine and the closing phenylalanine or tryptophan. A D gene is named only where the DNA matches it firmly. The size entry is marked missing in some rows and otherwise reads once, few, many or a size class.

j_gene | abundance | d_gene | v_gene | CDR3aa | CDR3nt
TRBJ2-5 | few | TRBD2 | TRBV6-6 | CASRTSGGSVETQYF | TGTGCCAGCCGGACTAGCGGGGGGTCGGTGGAGACCCAGTACTTC
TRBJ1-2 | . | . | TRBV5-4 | CASSQEEGFVYGYTF | TGCGCCAGCAGCCAAGAAGAAGGGTTCGTCTATGGCTACACCTTC
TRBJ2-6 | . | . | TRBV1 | CTSRWANVLTF | TGCACCAGCAGATGGGCCAACGTCCTGACTTTC
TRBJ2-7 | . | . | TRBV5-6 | CASSDRASVTYEQYF | TGTGCCAGCAGCGATAGGGCCAGCGTTACCTACGAGCAGTACTTC
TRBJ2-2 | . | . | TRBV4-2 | CASSDTTLGDVDTGELFF | TGTGCCAGCAGTGATACTACACTAGGAGACGTCGACACCGGGGAGCTGTTTTTT
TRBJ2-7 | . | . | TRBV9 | CASSVGAGNEQYF | TGTGCCAGCAGCGTAGGGGCGGGCAACGAGCAGTACTTC